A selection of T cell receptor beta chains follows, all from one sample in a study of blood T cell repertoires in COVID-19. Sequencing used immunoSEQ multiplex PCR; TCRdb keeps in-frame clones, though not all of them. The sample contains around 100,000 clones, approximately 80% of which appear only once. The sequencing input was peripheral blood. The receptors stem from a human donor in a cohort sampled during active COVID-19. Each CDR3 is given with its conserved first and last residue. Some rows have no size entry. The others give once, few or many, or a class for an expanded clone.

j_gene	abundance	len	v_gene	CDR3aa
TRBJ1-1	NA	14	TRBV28	CASSLGQGSTEAFF
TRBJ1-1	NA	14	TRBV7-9	CASSFGHLNTEAFF
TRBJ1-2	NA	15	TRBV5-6	CASSSPGQGAFGYTF
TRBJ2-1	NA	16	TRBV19	CASSPGLAGPYNEQFF
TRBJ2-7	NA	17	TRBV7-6	CASSFGTSGGSSYEQYF
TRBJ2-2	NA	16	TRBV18	CASSPDGQKNTGELFF
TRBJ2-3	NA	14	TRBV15	CATSRDGGPNTQYF
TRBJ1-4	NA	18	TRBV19	CASSKRRRLETGDEKLFF
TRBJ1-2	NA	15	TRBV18	CASSSQTGGDYGYTF
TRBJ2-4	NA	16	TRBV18	CASEPPSGLAGNIQYF
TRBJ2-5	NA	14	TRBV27	CASSNTQGRETQYF
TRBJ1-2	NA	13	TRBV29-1	CSGRGQGVIGYTF
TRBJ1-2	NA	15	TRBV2	CASSESTGTAVGYTF
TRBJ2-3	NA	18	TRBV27	CASSLTTSGRAGTDTQYF
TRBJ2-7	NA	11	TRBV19	CATGQEREQYF
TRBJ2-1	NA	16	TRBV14	CASSQDRGGAWDEQFF
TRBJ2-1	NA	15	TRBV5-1	CASSPGTGVYNEQFF
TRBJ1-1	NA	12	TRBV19	CASTSQGAGAFF
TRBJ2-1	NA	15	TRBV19	CASSGDSGTYNEQFF
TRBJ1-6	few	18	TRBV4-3	CASSQDPGFSSYNSPLHF
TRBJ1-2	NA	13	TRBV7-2	CASSATGSYGYTF
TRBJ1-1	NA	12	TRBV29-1	CSVEDWNTEAFF